This T cell receptor beta chain was identified in a study of Graves' ophthalmopathy and Graves' hyperthyroidism. This clonotype occurred a few times. Germline CDR1 reads MNHNS; CDR2 reads SASEGT. The CDR3 has 13 residues. The germline V and J ends were trimmed by 11 bases and 3 bases, with 14 bases remaining between them. Amplified material comprised TCR beta CDR3 regions derived from RNA transcripts. HTBI primers served in a first-round RT-PCR, which a second-round multiplex PCR followed. TCRdb passed the multiplex PCR reads through MiXCR, listing each CDR3 protein once. This table has 350,000 to 400,000 distinct CDR3 sequences, 15% to 20% appearing once.

The rearrangement uses TRBV6-1 and TRBJ1-5, with no clear D. The sample comprised peripheral blood. The sequence was collected from a woman under 30 with Graves' ophthalmopathy. CDR3 DNA sequence: TGTGCCGGAGGTCCGGTTTTCAATCAGCCCCAGCATTTT. This sequence encodes CAGGPVFNQPQHF.